This TCR beta chain was observed in a study of shared clonotypes between healthy human individuals. About this clone: Its antigen is not known.

Replicate sorted-subset PCRs were loaded with roughly 190 ng DNA, about 30,000 T cell genomes. As originally analysed: From ImmunoSEQ came sequences covering only the junction and carrying no quality scores, so filtering differed. Sequenced by immunoSEQ multiplex PCR; TCRdb stores in-frame clones only, minus some. The V and J calls and clone size were taken over from that table, and D and trimming were inferred from the DNA. This sample has roughly 760,000 clones, with around 74% found just once. The V gene lost 4 bases and the J gene lost 2 bases, with 19 bases spanning the gap. Germline values: CDR1 KGHSH, CDR2 LQKENI. This CDR3 has 17 residues. General study findings and limits: Researchers found naive subsets generally carried larger estimated richness than memory subsets.

This chain connects TRBV18 to TRBJ2-3; D might be TRBD1 (6 bases). This receptor was taken from a woman in her 30s in good health. The specimen was memory CD4+ T cells sorted from blood. Specified subset: CD45RA-negative fraction. CDR3 nucleotides: TGTGCCAGCTCACTGACAGGCCAAGGGTCGTCCACAGATACGCAGTATTTT. Its translation is CASSLTGQGSSTDTQYF. Complete variable domain (other parts from reference TRBV18 and TRBJ2-3): NAGVMQNPRHLVRRRGQEARLRCSPMKGHSHVYWYRQLPEEGLKFMVYLQKENIIDESGMPKERFSAEFPKEGPSILRIQQVVRGDSAAYFCASSLTGQGSSTDTQYFGPGTRLTVL.